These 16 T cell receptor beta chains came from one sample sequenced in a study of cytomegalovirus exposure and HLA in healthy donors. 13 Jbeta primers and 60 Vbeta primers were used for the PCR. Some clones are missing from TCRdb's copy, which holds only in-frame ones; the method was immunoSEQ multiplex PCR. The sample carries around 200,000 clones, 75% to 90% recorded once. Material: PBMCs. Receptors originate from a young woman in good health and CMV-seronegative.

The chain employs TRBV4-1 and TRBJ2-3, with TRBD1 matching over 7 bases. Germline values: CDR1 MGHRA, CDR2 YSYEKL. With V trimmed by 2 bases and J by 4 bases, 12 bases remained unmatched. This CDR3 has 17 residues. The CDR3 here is CASSQLRPGQTPDTQYF. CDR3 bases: TGCGCCAGCAGCCAACTTAGACCGGGACAGACGCCAGATACGCAGTATTTT.

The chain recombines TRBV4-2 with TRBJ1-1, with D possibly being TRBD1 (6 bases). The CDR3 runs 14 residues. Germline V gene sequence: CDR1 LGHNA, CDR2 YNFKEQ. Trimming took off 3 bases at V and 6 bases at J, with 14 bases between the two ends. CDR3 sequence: CASSHPDRIAEAFF. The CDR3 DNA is TGTGCCAGCAGCCATCCCGACAGGATCGCTGAAGCTTTCTTT.

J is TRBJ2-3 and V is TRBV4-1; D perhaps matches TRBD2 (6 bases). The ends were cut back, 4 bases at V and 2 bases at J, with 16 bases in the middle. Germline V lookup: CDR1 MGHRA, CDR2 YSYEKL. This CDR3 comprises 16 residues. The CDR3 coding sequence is TGCGCCAGCAGCCCAACCTTCTCACTAGCCACAGATACGCAGTATTTT. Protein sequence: CASSPTFSLATDTQYF.

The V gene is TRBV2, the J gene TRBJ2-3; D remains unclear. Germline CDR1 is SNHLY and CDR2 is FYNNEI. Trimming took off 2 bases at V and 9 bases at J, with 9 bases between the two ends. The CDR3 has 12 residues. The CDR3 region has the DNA TGTGCCAGCAGTGAATCACCGAGCACGCAGTATTTT. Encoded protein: CASSESPSTQYF.

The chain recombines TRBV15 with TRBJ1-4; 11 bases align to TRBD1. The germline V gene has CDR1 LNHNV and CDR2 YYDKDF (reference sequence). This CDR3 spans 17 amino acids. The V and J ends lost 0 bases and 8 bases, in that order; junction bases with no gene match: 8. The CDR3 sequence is CATSRDYRGQGVEKLFF. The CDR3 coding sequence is TGTGCCACCAGCAGAGATTATAGGGGACAGGGGGTAGAAAAACTGTTTTTT.

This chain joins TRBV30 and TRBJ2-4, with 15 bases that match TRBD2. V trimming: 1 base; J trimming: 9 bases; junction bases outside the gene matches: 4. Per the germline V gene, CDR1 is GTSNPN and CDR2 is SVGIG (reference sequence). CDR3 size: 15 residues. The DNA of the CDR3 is TGTGCCTGGAGTGAGGGACTAGCGGGAGGAGGCATTCAGTACTTC. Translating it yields CAWSEGLAGGGIQYF.

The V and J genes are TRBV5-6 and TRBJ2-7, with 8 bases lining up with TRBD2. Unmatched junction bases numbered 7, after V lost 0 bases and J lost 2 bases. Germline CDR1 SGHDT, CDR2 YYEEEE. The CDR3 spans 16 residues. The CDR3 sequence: CASSLVGSGNPYEQYF. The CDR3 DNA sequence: TGTGCCAGCAGCTTGGTGGGTAGCGGGAACCCCTACGAGCAGTACTTC.

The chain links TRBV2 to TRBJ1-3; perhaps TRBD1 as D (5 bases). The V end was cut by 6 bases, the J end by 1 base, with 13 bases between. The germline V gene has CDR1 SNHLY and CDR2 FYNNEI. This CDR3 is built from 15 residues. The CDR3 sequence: CASREKTVSGNTIYF. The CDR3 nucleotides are TGTGCCAGCAGGGAGAAGACAGTTTCTGGAAACACCATATATTTT.

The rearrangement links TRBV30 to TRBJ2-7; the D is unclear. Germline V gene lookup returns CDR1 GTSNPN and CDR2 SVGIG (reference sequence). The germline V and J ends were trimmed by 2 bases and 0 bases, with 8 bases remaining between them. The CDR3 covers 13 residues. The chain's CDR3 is CAWSRSSSYEQYF. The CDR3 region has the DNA TGTGCCTGGAGTCGTTCCAGCTCCTACGAGCAGTACTTC.

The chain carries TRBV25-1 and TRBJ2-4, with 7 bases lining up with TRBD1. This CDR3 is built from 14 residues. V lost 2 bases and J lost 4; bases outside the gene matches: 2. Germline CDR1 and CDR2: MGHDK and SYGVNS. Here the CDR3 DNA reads TGTGCCAGCAGTGAACGGGACAGTAAAAACATTCAGTACTTC. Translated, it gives CASSERDSKNIQYF.

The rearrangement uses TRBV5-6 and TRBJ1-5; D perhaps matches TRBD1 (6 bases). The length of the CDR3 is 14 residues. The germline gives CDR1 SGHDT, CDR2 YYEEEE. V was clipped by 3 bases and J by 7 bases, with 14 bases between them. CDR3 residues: CASSWGQGSQPQHF. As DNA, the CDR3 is TGTGCCAGCAGCTGGGGCCAGGGGAGCCAGCCCCAGCATTTT.

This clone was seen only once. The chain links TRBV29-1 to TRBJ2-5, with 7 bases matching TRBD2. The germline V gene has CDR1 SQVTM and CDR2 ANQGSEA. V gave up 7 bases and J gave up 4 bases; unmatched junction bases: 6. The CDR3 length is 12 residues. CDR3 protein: CSGGGFLETQYF. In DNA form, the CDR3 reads TGCAGCGGGGGGGGTTTCCTAGAGACCCAGTACTTC.

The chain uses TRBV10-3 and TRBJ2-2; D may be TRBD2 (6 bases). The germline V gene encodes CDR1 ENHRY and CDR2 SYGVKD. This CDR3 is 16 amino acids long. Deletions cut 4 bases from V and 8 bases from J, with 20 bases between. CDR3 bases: TGTGCCATCAGTGGAGTAGCGGTGCCCACCGGGGGGGAGCTGTTTTTT. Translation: CAISGVAVPTGGELFF.

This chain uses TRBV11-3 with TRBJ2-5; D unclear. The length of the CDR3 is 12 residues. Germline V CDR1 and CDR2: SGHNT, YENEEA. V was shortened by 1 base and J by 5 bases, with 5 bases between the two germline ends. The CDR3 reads CASSLVEETQYF. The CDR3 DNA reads TGTGCCAGCAGCTTAGTTGAGGAGACCCAGTACTTC. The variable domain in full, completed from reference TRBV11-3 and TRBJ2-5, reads EAGVVQSPRYKIIEKKQPVAFWCNPISGHNTLYWYLQNLGQGPELLIRYENEEAVDDSQLPKDRFSAERLKGVDSTLKIQPAELGDSAVYLCASSLVEETQYFGPGTRLLVL.

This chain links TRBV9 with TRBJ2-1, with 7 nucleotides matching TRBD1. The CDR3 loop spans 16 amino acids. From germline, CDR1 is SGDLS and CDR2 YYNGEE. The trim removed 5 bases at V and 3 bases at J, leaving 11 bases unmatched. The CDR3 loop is CASSSKRDRDYNEQFF. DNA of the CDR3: TGTGCCAGCAGTTCGAAGAGGGACAGAGACTACAATGAGCAGTTCTTC.

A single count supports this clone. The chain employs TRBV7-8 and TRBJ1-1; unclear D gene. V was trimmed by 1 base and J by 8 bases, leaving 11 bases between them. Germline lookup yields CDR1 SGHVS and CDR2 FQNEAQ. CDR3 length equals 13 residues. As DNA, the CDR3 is TGTGCCAGCAGCTTAGAGAGTTCGTTAGAAGCTTTCTTT. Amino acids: CASSLESSLEAFF. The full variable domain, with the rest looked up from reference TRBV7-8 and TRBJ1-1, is GAGVSQSPRYKVAKRGQDVALRCDPISGHVSLFWYQQALGQGPEFLTYFQNEAQLDKSGLPSDRFFAERPEGSVSTLKIQRTQQEDSAVYLCASSLESSLEAFFGQGTRLTVV.